This TCR beta chain was recovered during a study of blood T cell repertoires in COVID-19. Looking at the study overall: The study drew acute and convalescent COVID-19 samples from the United States, Italy and Spain. T cells, B-cell-depleted T cells, or PBMCs provided the cDNA or gDNA that served as material.

Trimming at V came to 4 bases and at J to 6 bases, leaving 4 bases not matched to a gene. Germline CDR1 is SGHRS and CDR2 is YFSETQ. This CDR3 has 14 residues. In the authors' workflow: It was from reference gene primer amplification that nucleated cell counts were estimated. Assay: immunoSEQ multiplex PCR; the TCRdb copy retains only in-frame clones and omits some. The V and J calls and clone size were taken over from that table, and D and trimming were inferred from the DNA. This table holds over 250,000 clones, around nine tenths found once. The V gene is TRBV5-1, the J gene TRBJ1-2; 12 nucleotides match TRBD1. The material sequenced was peripheral blood. The source of this sequence is a man aged 45 to 65 with acute or convalescent COVID-19. The CDR3 protein is CASSVGDRGHGYTF. The DNA of the CDR3 is TGCGCCAGCAGCGTAGGGGACAGGGGGCATGGCTACACCTTC.